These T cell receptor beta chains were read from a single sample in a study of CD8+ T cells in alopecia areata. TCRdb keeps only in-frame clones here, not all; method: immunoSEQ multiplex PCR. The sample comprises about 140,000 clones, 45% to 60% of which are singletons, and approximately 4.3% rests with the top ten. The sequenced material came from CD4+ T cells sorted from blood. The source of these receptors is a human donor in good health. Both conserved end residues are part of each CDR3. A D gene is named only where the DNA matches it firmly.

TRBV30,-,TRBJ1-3,CAWSTGPGNTIYF
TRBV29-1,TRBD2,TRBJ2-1,CSVVGGTSAYNEQFF
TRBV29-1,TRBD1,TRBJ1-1,CSVARYSRDRERNTEAFF
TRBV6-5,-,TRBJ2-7,CASSSTAYEQYF
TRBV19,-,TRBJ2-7,CASSMLPPYEQYF
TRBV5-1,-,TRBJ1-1,CASSLDAEYTEAFF
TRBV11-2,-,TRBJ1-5,CASSWTDGNQPQHF
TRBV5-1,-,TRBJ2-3,CASSLGLGNTDTQYF
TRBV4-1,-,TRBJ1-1,CASSQDRGADTEAFF
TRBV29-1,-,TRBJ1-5,CSAILGGQPQHF
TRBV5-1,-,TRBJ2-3,CASTSSGHLTDTQYF
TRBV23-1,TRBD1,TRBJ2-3,CASRPIRQGAQGTDTQYF
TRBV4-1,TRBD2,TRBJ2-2,CASSQGGRGRSGELFF
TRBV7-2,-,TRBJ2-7,CASSRTALSYEQYF
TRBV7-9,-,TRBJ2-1,CATRQGSTYNEQFF
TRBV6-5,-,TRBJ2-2,CASSSGNTGELFF
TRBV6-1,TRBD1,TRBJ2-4,CASSEAMGQGRELAKNIQYF
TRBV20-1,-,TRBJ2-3,CSARLTDTQYF
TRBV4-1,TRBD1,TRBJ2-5,CASSRTGYQETQYF
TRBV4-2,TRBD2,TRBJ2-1,CASSQHGTSGGNEQFF
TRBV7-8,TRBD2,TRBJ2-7,CASSVGLAVLTAYEQYF
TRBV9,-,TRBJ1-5,CATRDTIRDSNQPQHF
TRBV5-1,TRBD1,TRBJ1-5,CASSLGTGVNQPQHF
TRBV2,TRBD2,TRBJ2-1,CASSEFSGRRYNEQFF
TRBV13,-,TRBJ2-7,CASSPALSAPYEQYF
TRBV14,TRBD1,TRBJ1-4,CASSQGPDLQGPSGLKLFF
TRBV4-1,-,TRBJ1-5,CASSQAGSNQPQHF
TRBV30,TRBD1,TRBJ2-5,CAWSRDRGQETQYF
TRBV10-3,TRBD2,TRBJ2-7,CAISDFGTSSEQYF
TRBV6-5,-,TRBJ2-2,CASSVRDTYTGELFF
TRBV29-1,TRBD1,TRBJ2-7,CSVHRTGSEQYF
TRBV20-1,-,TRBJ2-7,CSVLGTYEQYF
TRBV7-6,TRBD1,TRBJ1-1,CASSLVSGGWGTEAFF
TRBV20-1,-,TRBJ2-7,CSAPQTYEQYF
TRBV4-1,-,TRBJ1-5,CASSQVMGLRGGQPQHF
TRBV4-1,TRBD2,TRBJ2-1,CASSQPTSGRINEQFF
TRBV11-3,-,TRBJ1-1,CASSLGAGTEAFF
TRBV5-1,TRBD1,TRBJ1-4,CASSRQGIGSEKLFF
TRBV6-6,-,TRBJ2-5,CASSRDARQETQYF
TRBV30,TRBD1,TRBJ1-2,CAWSVGQGASIGYTF
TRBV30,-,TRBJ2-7,CAWSRDLGEQYF
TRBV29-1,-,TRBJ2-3,CSVLAPSSTDTQYF
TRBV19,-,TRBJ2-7,CASSEGTGEQYF
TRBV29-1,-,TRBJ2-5,CSVAGRAQQETQYF
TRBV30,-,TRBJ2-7,CAWSVRPEGGYEQYF
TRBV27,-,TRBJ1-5,CASSPWGGNQPQHF
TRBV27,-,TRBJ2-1,CASSLGPSYTYNEQFF
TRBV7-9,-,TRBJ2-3,CASSSSSSLVGTQYF
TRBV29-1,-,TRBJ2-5,CSVEEGSLLSETQYF
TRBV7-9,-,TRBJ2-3,CASSLRHGADTQYF
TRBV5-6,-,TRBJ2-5,CASSWALEETQYF